The T cell receptor beta chain under discussion was sequenced for a study of T cells after yellow fever vaccination. Study conclusions and caveats: Clones that expanded after primary vaccination mostly reappeared after the booster (roughly 96% CD4, 80% to 90% CD8).

This clonotype appeared many times. Its antigen is unidentified. The CDR3 runs to 13 residues. Trimming removed 3 bases at V and 7 bases at J, with 7 bases between. CDR1 is SGHTA and CDR2 is FQGNSA in the germline V gene. From the 5' RACE reads, TCRdb called clonotypes with MiXCR, one entry per CDR3 protein. The table records approximately 300,000 distinct CDR3 sequences, roughly 10% of them present only once. The sequence derives from a young man who received the YFV17D yellow fever vaccine. The source was CD4+ T cells sorted from PBMCs, collected 45 days after the yellow fever booster vaccination. This sequence joins TRBV7-2 and TRBJ1-6; D not resolved. DNA of the CDR3: TGTGCCAGCAGCTTCGGACCAAATTCACCCCTCCACTTT. Encoded protein: CASSFGPNSPLHF.